One sample yielded the 13 T cell receptor beta chains listed below, sequenced in a study of blood T cell repertoires in COVID-19. TCRdb's table, derived via immunoSEQ multiplex PCR, lists solely in-frame clones and lacks some. The sample records tens of thousands of clones, around 79% being singletons. Sequencing used peripheral blood. The receptor source for this set is a human donor in a cohort sampled during active COVID-19.

The chain recombines TRBV9 with TRBJ2-5, with 9 positions matching TRBD2. The CDR3 extends over 14 amino acids. Trimming removed 6 bases from V and 5 bases from J; junction bases left unmatched: 8. Per the germline V gene, CDR1 is SGDLS and CDR2 is YYNGEE. CDR3 nucleotide sequence: TGTGCCAGCATAGTAGCGGGAGAAGCGGAGACCCAGTACTTC. The encoded protein is CASIVAGEAETQYF.

The chain links TRBV7-2 to TRBJ1-2, with 9 positions matching TRBD1. In germline, CDR1 is SGHTA, CDR2 FQGNSA. The J segment lost 8 bases and the V segment lost 1 base, leaving 11 bases of the junction unmatched. This CDR3 comprises 16 residues. As DNA, the CDR3 is TGTGCCAGCAGCTTAGATCCCGGGACAGGGTTAAGCGGCTACACCTTC. This gives the protein CASSLDPGTGLSGYTF.

The V and J genes are TRBV29-1 and TRBJ1-5; D might be TRBD1 (6 bases). The CDR3 length is 16 residues. V was cut by 5 bases and J by 0 bases, with 17 bases left in between. Looked up from germline, CDR1 is SQVTM and CDR2 is ANQGSEA. The CDR3 sequence is CSVIQGPVDSNQPQHF. The CDR3, as DNA: TGCAGCGTTATACAGGGACCGGTGGATAGCAATCAGCCCCAGCATTTT.

This chain connects TRBV6-5 to TRBJ1-4; D unclear. The CDR3 loop spans 14 amino acids. V was clipped by 2 bases and J by 3 bases, with 7 bases between them. Germline V CDR1 and CDR2: MNHEY, SVGAGI. CDR3 sequence: CASSYGDSNEKLFF. Written as DNA, the CDR3 is TGTGCCAGCAGTTACGGCGACTCTAATGAAAAACTGTTTTTT.

The chain combines TRBV19 with TRBJ2-3; D call uncertain. Trimming removed 6 bases at V and 1 base at J, with 14 bases between. CDR1 and CDR2 from the germline V gene are LNHDA and SQIVND (reference sequence). This CDR3 region has 15 residues. The CDR3 loop is CASRRLLSRTDTQYF. The CDR3 coding sequence is TGTGCCAGTAGGCGGCTGTTATCCCGCACAGATACGCAGTATTTT.

The V call is TRBV5-6, the J call TRBJ1-1; D is ambiguous. The CDR3 is 13 residues long. V lost 1 base and J lost 0, with 4 bases in between. Germline CDR1 SGHDT, CDR2 YYEEEE. CDR3 protein: CASSLRVNTEAFF. The CDR3 bases are TGTGCCAGCAGCTTGCGGGTGAACACTGAAGCTTTCTTT.

The chain carries TRBV19 and TRBJ1-1, with TRBD1 identical over 8 bases. The CDR3 spans 15 residues. V was pared by 4 bases and J by 4 bases, with 8 bases of the junction left unmatched. Per germline, CDR1 LNHDA and CDR2 SQIVND (reference sequence). CDR3: CASSRGDRWGTEAFF. Here the CDR3 DNA reads TGTGCCAGTAGTAGGGGGGACAGGTGGGGCACTGAAGCTTTCTTT. The full variable domain, in which reference TRBV19 and TRBJ1-1 provide the parts outside the CDR3, is DGGITQSPKYLFRKEGQNVTLSCEQNLNHDAMYWYRQDPGQGLRLIYYSQIVNDFQKGDIAEGYSVSREKKESFPLTVTSAQKNPTAFYLCASSRGDRWGTEAFFGQGTRLTVV.

The J gene is TRBJ2-2, the V gene TRBV10-2, with 10 positions matching TRBD1. V trimming: 7 bases; J trimming: 4 bases; junction bases outside the gene matches: 9. There are 16 residues in the CDR3. Germline V gene data show CDR1 as WSHSY and CDR2 as SAAADI. CDR3 loop: CASNHRDRGATGELFF. CDR3 in DNA: TGCGCCAGCAATCACCGGGACAGGGGTGCCACCGGGGAGCTGTTTTTT.

The chain employs TRBV2 and TRBJ2-1; D perhaps matches TRBD2 (7 bases). CDR3 length: 13 residues. Trimming cost V 8 bases and J 13 bases, with 21 bases left between them. The germline V gene has CDR1 SNHLY and CDR2 FYNNEI. The CDR3 region is CASGLGASGAQFF. The CDR3 nucleotides read TGTGCCAGCGGCCTGGGGGCTAGCGGAGCCCAGTTCTTC.

Here the CDR3 reads CASSLGEGLYEQYF. CDR3 nucleotide sequence: TGCGCCAGCAGCTTGGGGGAGGGCCTCTACGAGCAGTACTTC. V and J are TRBV5-1 and TRBJ2-7, with 7 positions matching TRBD2. The CDR3 spans 14 residues. Trimming took 0 bases from V and 3 from J; bases not matched to a gene: 3. Germline V lookup: CDR1 SGHRS, CDR2 YFSETQ. Variable domain in full (rest from reference TRBV5-1 and TRBJ2-7): KAGVTQTPRYLIKTRGQQVTLSCSPISGHRSVSWYQQTPGQGLQFLFEYFSETQRNKGNFPGRFSGRQFSNSRSEMNVSTLELGDSALYLCASSLGEGLYEQYFGPGTRLTVT.

The chain joins TRBV29-1 to TRBJ1-2, with 7 bases matching TRBD1. The germline CDR1 and CDR2 sequences are SQVTM and ANQGSEA. The V gene end was trimmed by 6 bases and the J gene end by 3 bases; junction bases not matched to a gene: 7. The CDR3 extends over 13 amino acids. CDR3 sequence: CSVLTGWDYGYTF. In DNA, the CDR3 is TGCAGCGTCTTGACAGGGTGGGACTATGGCTACACCTTC.

V gene TRBV5-1 combines with J gene TRBJ2-1, with D possibly being TRBD1 (5 bases). Germline-derived CDR1 and CDR2 are SGHRS and YFSETQ. There are 15 residues in the CDR3. Trimming shortened V by 10 bases and J by 8 bases, and 25 bases separated the two germline ends. The CDR3 bases are TGCGCCTCCAACCCCCAGGGTGGAATATCGGATGAGCAGTTCTTC. Amino acids: CASNPQGGISDEQFF.

In this sample, this clone turned up many times. The chain uses TRBV25-1 and TRBJ1-1; 10 positions agree with TRBD1. The CDR3 has 15 residues. Germline V gene lookup returns CDR1 MGHDK and CDR2 SYGVNS. V trimming: 3 bases; J trimming: 3 bases; junction bases outside the gene matches: 4. CDR3 region: CASSDTGTGDTEAFF. For the CDR3, the DNA is TGTGCCAGCAGTGACACCGGGACAGGGGACACTGAAGCTTTCTTT.